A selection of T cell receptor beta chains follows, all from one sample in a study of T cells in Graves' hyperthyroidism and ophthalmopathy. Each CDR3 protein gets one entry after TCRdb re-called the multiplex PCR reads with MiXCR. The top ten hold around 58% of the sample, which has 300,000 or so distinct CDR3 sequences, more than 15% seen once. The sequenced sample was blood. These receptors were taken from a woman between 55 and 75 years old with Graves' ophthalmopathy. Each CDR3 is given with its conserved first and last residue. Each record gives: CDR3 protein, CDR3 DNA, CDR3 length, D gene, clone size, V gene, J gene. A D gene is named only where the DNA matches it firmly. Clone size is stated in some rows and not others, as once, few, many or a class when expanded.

CASSPGQGNSGNTIYF	TGTGCCAGCAGTCCGGGACAGGGCAACTCTGGAAACACCATATATTTT	16	TRBD1	many	TRBV27	TRBJ1-3
CASSPGTGNNEQYF	TGCGCCAGCAGCCCCGGGACAGGGAACAACGAGCAGTACTTC	14	TRBD1	many	TRBV4-1	TRBJ2-7
CASSRPGVDEKLFF	TGTGCCAGCAGTCGACCGGGAGTGGATGAAAAACTGTTTTTT	14	.	.	TRBV27	TRBJ1-4
CASSSSPNPFYGYTF	TGTGCCAGCAGCTCCTCTCCAAATCCTTTCTATGGCTACACCTTC	15	.	.	TRBV6-1	TRBJ1-2
CASSPQGFPSYEQYF	TGTGCCAGCTCACCACAGGGATTCCCCTCCTACGAGCAGTACTTC	15	.	.	TRBV18	TRBJ2-7
CASSHRGDSNQPQHF	TGTGCCAGCTCTCACAGGGGCGATAGCAATCAGCCCCAGCATTTT	15	TRBD1	few	TRBV18	TRBJ1-5
CASRFRRDRSYGYTF	TGTGCCAGCAGGTTCAGGCGGGACAGGTCCTATGGCTACACCTTC	15	TRBD1	many	TRBV7-2	TRBJ1-2
CASSPTHVNGDNYGYTF	TGCGCCAGCAGCCCGACACATGTTAATGGGGATAACTATGGCTACACCTTC	17	.	many	TRBV4-3	TRBJ1-2
CASSERTGVHTIYF	TGCGCCAGCAGCGAGCGGACAGGGGTACACACCATATATTTT	14	TRBD1	.	TRBV10-2	TRBJ1-3
CASTRRDYGTQYF	TGTGCCAGCACCCGGCGGGACTACGGGACCCAGTACTTC	13	TRBD2	few	TRBV6-2/TRBV6-3	TRBJ2-5
CASKLRDRGNDSPLHF	TGCGCCAGCAAACTACGGGACAGGGGGAATGATTCACCCCTCCACTTT	16	TRBD1	many	TRBV5-1	TRBJ1-6
CASSSGDGLTYEQYF	TGTGCCAGCAGCTCGGGAGACGGGCTAACCTACGAGCAGTACTTC	15	.	many	TRBV9	TRBJ2-7
CASSQGRINTGELFF	TGCGCCAGCAGCCAAGGGCGGATAAACACCGGGGAGCTGTTTTTT	15	.	few	TRBV12-3/TRBV12-4	TRBJ2-2
CSARPGVAGGGTGELFF	TGCAGTGCTAGGCCAGGAGTAGCGGGAGGAGGCACCGGGGAGCTGTTTTTT	17	TRBD2	.	TRBV20-1	TRBJ2-2
CASSPPTQNIQYF	TGTGCCAGCTCACCACCCACCCAAAACATTCAGTACTTC	13	.	few	TRBV18	TRBJ2-4
CASSFDRRSGYTF	TGTGCCAGCAGCTTTGACAGGCGCTCTGGCTACACCTTC	13	.	many	TRBV7-8	TRBJ1-2
CASSSRQEKLFF	TGTGCCAGCAGTTCCAGACAGGAAAAACTGTTTTTT	12	.	few	TRBV28	TRBJ1-4
CATSPDRANQPQHF	TGTGCCACCAGCCCCGACAGGGCGAATCAGCCCCAGCATTTT	14	TRBD1	many	TRBV15	TRBJ1-5
CASSFGVSYEQYF	TGTGCCAGCAGTTTTGGGGTCTCCTACGAGCAGTACTTC	13	.	many	TRBV28	TRBJ2-7
CATGDRIRTDTQYF	TGTGCCACCGGGGACAGGATCCGCACAGATACGCAGTATTTT	14	TRBD1	.	TRBV24-1	TRBJ2-3
CASSLAMSGRGTDTQYF	TGCGCCAGCAGCTTGGCCATGAGCGGGAGAGGCACAGATACGCAGTATTTT	17	TRBD2	many	TRBV5-1	TRBJ2-3
CASSFAVVNTEAFF	TGTGCCAGCAGCTTCGCGGTAGTGAACACTGAAGCTTTCTTT	14	.	few	TRBV5-6	TRBJ1-1
CASSLARGGVTGELFF	TGTGCCAGCAGCTTAGCCCGCGGAGGGGTCACCGGGGAGCTGTTTTTT	16	.	few	TRBV11-3	TRBJ2-2
CASSYSPGRYSNQPQHF	TGTGCCAGCAGTTACTCGCCAGGTCGATATAGCAATCAGCCCCAGCATTTT	17	.	many	TRBV6-2/TRBV6-3	TRBJ1-5
CASSLQRDRGGETQYF	TGTGCCAGCAGTTTACAACGGGACAGGGGGGGAGAGACCCAGTACTTC	16	TRBD1	many	TRBV27	TRBJ2-5
CASSLNTGPQYF	TGTGCCAGCAGCTTGAACACGGGACCCCAGTACTTC	12	.	many	TRBV5-6	TRBJ2-5
CASSDQTGGYTEAFF	TGTGCCAGCAGTGATCAGACAGGGGGTTACACTGAAGCTTTCTTT	15	TRBD1	many	TRBV6-1	TRBJ1-1
CASVTSGGTDTQYF	TGTGCCAGCGTCACTAGCGGGGGGACAGATACGCAGTATTTT	14	TRBD2	many	TRBV6-2/TRBV6-3	TRBJ2-3
CASSQDGRGLGEQYF	TGCGCCAGCAGCCAAGATGGTCGGGGGCTCGGCGAGCAGTACTTC	15	.	many	TRBV4-3	TRBJ2-7
CSVEDPDRQGHYEQYF	TGCAGCGTTGAAGACCCCGATCGACAGGGCCACTACGAGCAGTACTTC	16	TRBD1	many	TRBV29-1	TRBJ2-7
CASSPAEGTGWEQYF	TGTGCCAGCAGCCCGGCGGAGGGGACGGGATGGGAGCAGTACTTC	15	.	.	TRBV4-2	TRBJ2-7
CASSLNGSREKLFF	TGTGCCAGCAGTTTGAACGGGTCTCGGGAAAAACTGTTTTTT	14	.	.	TRBV28	TRBJ1-4
CASSRGQDSGNTIYF	TGTGCCAGCAGTCGAGGACAGGACTCTGGAAACACCATATATTTT	15	TRBD1	many	TRBV6-1	TRBJ1-3
CASSVSGTRNEKLFF	TGTGCCAGCAGCGTCTCCGGGACAAGAAATGAAAAACTGTTTTTT	15	.	many	TRBV2	TRBJ1-4
CASSPQRTGVDGYTF	TGTGCCAGCAGTCCTCAGAGGACAGGGGTTGATGGCTACACCTTC	15	TRBD1	many	TRBV27	TRBJ1-2
CASSLGLAGASTGELFF	TGTGCCAGCTCACTAGGACTAGCGGGAGCGAGCACCGGGGAGCTGTTTTTT	17	TRBD2	once	TRBV18	TRBJ2-2
CATSRDLYGDGYTF	TGTGCCACCAGCAGAGATCTCTATGGGGATGGCTACACCTTC	14	.	.	TRBV15	TRBJ1-2
CASSPSGTTDTQYF	TGTGCCAGCAGCCCCTCAGGGACGACAGATACGCAGTATTTT	14	.	.	TRBV6-1	TRBJ2-3
CASSRADSPLHF	TGTGCCAGCAGCCGCGCGGATTCACCCCTCCACTTT	12	.	.	TRBV7-2	TRBJ1-6
CASSLASRGGDTQYF	TGTGCCAGCAGCTTGGCCTCCAGGGGGGGAGATACGCAGTATTTT	15	.	.	TRBV5-4	TRBJ2-3
CSAAGRGPDYEQYF	TGCAGTGCCGCCGGGCGGGGCCCCGACTACGAGCAGTACTTC	14	.	.	TRBV20-1	TRBJ2-7